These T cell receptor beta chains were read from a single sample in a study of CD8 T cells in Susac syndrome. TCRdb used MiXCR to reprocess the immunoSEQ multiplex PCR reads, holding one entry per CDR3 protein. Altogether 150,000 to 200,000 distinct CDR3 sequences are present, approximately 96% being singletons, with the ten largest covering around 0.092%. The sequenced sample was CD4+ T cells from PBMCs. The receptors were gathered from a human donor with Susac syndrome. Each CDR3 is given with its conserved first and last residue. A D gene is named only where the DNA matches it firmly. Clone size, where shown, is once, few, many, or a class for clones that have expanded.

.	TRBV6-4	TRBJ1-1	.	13	TGTGCCAGCAGTGACCAGCAAGGCACTGAAGCTTTCTTT	CASSDQQGTEAFF
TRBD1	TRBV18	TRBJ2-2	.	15	TGTGCCAGCTCACCAGCGACAGGGCGGACCGGGGAGCTGTTTTTT	CASSPATGRTGELFF
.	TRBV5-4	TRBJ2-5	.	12	TGTGCCAGCAGCCTGGGACCAGAGACCCAGTACTTC	CASSLGPETQYF
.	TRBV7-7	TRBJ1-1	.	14	TGTGCCAGCAGCCCCTACCTTGGGAACACTGAAGCTTTCTTT	CASSPYLGNTEAFF
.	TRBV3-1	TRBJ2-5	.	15	TGTGCCAGCAGCCAGTCCCTAGCCGGGCAAGAGACCCAGTACTTC	CASSQSLAGQETQYF
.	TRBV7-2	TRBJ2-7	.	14	TGTGCCAGCAGCTTAGACAGGGTAACCTACGAGCAGTACTTC	CASSLDRVTYEQYF
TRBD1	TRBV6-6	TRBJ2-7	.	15	TGTGCCAGCAGTTACTCCGCAGGACAGGGTCACGAGCAGTACTTC	CASSYSAGQGHEQYF
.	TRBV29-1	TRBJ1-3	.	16	TGCAGCGTGTTACCTGTGGGCAGAAGCTCTGGAAACACCATATATTTT	CSVLPVGRSSGNTIYF
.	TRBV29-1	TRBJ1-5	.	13	TGCAGCGTTGCGGGACTCTCGGGCCAGCCCCAGCATTTT	CSVAGLSGQPQHF
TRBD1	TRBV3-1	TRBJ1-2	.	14	TGTGCCAGCAGCCCTACAGGGGCTTTGGATGGCTACACCTTC	CASSPTGALDGYTF
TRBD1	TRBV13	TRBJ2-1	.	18	TGTGCCAGCAGCTTAGGTGGCCGGGGACAGGGATCCTACAATGAGCAGTTCTTC	CASSLGGRGQGSYNEQFF
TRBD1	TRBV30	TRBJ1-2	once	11	TGTGCCTGGTCCCAGGGGGCTGGCTACACCTTC	CAWSQGAGYTF
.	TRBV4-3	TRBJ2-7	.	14	TGCGCCAGCAGCCAAGATGGGGCTTCCTACGAGCAGTACTTC	CASSQDGASYEQYF
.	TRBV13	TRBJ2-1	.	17	TGTGCCAGCAGCCCCGTGCCCTTAGAACAGACTTACAATGAGCAGTTCTTC	CASSPVPLEQTYNEQFF
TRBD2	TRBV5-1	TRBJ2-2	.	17	TGCGCCAGCAGCTTGACCCCCTTAGCGGGGGGGCCTGGGGAGCTGTTTTTT	CASSLTPLAGGPGELFF
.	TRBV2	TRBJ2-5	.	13	TGTGCCAGCATGCGGGACACACAAGAGACCCAGTACTTC	CASMRDTQETQYF
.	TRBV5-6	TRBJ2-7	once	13	TGTGCCAGCAGCTGGGGTTGGGACGGCGAGCAGTACTTC	CASSWGWDGEQYF
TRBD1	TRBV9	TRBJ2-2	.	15	TGTGCCAGCAGCGTGACGGACAGGGGGCGCGGGGAGCTGTTTTTT	CASSVTDRGRGELFF
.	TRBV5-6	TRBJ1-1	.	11	TGTGCCAGCACCAGGGAGACTGAAGCTTTCTTT	CASTRETEAFF
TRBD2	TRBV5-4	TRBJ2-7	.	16	TGTGCCAGCAGCTCCAACCGACTAGCGTCGACCTACGAGCAGTACTTC	CASSSNRLASTYEQYF
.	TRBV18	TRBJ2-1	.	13	TGTGCCAGCTCACCACCCGGGATGGCCGAGCAGTTCTTC	CASSPPGMAEQFF
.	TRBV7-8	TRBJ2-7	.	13	TGTGCCAGCAGCTTAGGAAGTCATCGCGAGCAGTACTTC	CASSLGSHREQYF
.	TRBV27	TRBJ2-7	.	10	TGTGCCAGCGGGTTTGGGGAGCAGTACTTC	CASGFGEQYF
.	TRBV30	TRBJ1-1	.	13	TGTGCCTGGAGCCAAGGACAGTACACTGAAGCTTTCTTT	CAWSQGQYTEAFF
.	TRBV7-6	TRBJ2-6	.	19	TGTGCCAGCAGCTTAGAGGCCCGTGGAGGGAGTACTGGGGCCAACGTCCTGACTTTC	CASSLEARGGSTGANVLTF
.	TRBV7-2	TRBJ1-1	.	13	TGTGCCAGCAGCTTAGGGATAAACACTGAAGCTTTCTTT	CASSLGINTEAFF
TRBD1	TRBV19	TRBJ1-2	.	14	TGTGCCAGTAGTCCCGGGACAGGGTCGTATGGCTACACCTTC	CASSPGTGSYGYTF
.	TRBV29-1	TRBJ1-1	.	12	TGCAGCGTTAACAATATGAACACTGAAGCTTTCTTT	CSVNNMNTEAFF
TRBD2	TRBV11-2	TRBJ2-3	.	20	TGTGCCAGCAGCTTCCCGGTCGGGAGAATAACTAGCGGGCGCGGAGGTACGCAGTATTTT	CASSFPVGRITSGRGGTQYF
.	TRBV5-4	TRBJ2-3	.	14	TGTGCCAGCAGCTTGCCGCCCTCCACAGATACGCAGTATTTT	CASSLPPSTDTQYF
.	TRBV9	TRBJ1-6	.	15	TGTGCCAGCAGCGTATCAAACAGGCTAAATTCACCCCTCCACTTT	CASSVSNRLNSPLHF
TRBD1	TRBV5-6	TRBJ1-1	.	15	TGTGCCAGCAGCTTGGCCCAGGGGGAGAACACTGAAGCTTTCTTT	CASSLAQGENTEAFF
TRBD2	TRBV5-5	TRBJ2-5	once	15	TGTGCCAGCAGGACTAGCGGGTCCCCCGGGGAGACCCAGTACTTC	CASRTSGSPGETQYF
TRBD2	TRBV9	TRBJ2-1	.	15	TGTGCCAGCAGTATTGAACTAGCGGGCCACAATGAGCAGTTCTTC	CASSIELAGHNEQFF
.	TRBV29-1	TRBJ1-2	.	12	TGCAGCGTTAAGGGGCAGCTTTATGGCTACACCTTC	CSVKGQLYGYTF
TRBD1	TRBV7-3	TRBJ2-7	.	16	TGTGCCAGCAGTTATCATCCCGGGACAGGGTTTGACGAGCAGTACTTC	CASSYHPGTGFDEQYF
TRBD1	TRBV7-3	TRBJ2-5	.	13	TGTGCCAGCAGCTTAGGACAGGGTGAGACCCAGTACTTC	CASSLGQGETQYF